This TCR beta chain was recovered during a study of glioma-infiltrating T cells after dendritic cell vaccination (dated by TCRdb to 2016 to 2017). With respect to the entire study: Of the 15 glioblastoma patients in the cohort, all drawn from Phase I and II dendritic cell vaccination trials, 9 were newly diagnosed and 6 had recurrent disease. Between the early 2000s and the early 2010s, the patients were given dendritic cell vaccination pulsed with autologous tumor lysate. The vaccine consisted of monocyte-derived dendritic cells cultured less than nine days with IL-4 and GM-CSF, then pulsed overnight with autologous tumor lysate. Each patient was given three intradermal dendritic cell vaccine injections, spaced two weeks apart, in the arm below the axilla. In glioblastoma patients vaccinated with dendritic cells, deep sequencing of TCR beta CDR3 regions served to measure tumor-infiltrating lymphocyte content and to compare repertoires between tumor and blood. Survival after dendritic cell vaccination was correlated with TCR sequencing metrics such as TIL content and the overlap between tumor and blood repertoires. Study-level results and caveats: Longer time to progression and overall survival after dendritic cell vaccination were predicted by higher estimated pretreatment TIL content. The cohort was small and heterogeneous, with few patients having full blood and tumor sets and even fewer initial-recurrent tumor pairs. The three-group TCR overlap response model was characterized as speculative, and prospective validation of the model was stated to be required. No direct relationship between TCR clonality and survival was found, suggesting that a diverse polyclonal response may matter.

The CDR3 sequence holds 16 residues, the cysteine and phenylalanine included. Left in the record is the CDR3 DNA by itself, 48 bases read in frame from the first base. Using the immunoSEQ assay, TCRB CDR3 regions were amplified from 2 to 2.5 micrograms of genomic DNA, or from all available DNA when less than that was on hand. Multiplex PCR used 60 forward primers for TCR V beta segments and 13 reverse primers for J beta segments. To estimate reads per starting template, synthetic control templates were spiked into each sample at limiting dilution. Reads of 87 bp were generated by sequencing on the Illumina HiSeq System. The authors processed their data as follows. PCR and sequencing errors were removed by a nearest neighbor algorithm that merged closely related sequences. TCR overlap was defined as the percentage of unique tumor TCR beta sequences that were also present in the same patient's peripheral blood. TCRdb provides this immuneACCESS table in a form limited to in-frame rearrangements. Some clones are lacking; in checked studies, under half of them reflect an unresolved V gene, and why the rest are absent is not known. The V and J calls and clone size come from that table; D and trimming were worked out from the DNA. Within this sample are around 21,000 clones, with about four fifths of them counted one time only. The ten largest clonotypes hold roughly 40% of the sample.

Comments on this clone: Its antigen specificity is not known. Base qualities are missing; no much larger clone stands one base away.

Patients were selected on the basis of adequate residual fresh-frozen tumor tissue and more than two years of available survival data. Although molecular status otherwise differed among the glioblastoma patients, no patient had an isocitrate dehydrogenase mutation. PBMC were collected before vaccination, two weeks after the third vaccination, and at tumor progression when it occurred. The Qiagen DNeasy Blood extraction Kit was used to extract genomic DNA. The source of this sequence is a human donor with glioblastoma. The specimen was blood, collected before dendritic cell vaccination. Here the chain combines TRBV21-1 and TRBJ2-1; the table's D call, TRBD1, has no DNA check behind it. TRBV21-1 is noted as a pseudogene. CDR3 loop: CASSKGRTGCSNEQFF. The nucleotide sequence is TGTGCCAGCAGCAAAGGGAGGACAGGGTGTTCGAATGAGCAGTTCTTC.